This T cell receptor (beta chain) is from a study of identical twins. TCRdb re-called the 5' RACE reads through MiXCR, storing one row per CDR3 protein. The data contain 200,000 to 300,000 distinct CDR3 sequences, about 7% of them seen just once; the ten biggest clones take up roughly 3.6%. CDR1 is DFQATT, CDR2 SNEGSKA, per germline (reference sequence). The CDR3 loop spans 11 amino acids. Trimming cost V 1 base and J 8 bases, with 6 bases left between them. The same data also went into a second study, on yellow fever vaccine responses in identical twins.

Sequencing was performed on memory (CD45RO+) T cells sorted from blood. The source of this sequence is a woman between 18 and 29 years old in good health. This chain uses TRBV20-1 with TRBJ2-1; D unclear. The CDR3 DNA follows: TGCAGTGCTAGAGTTTGGGATGAGCAGTTCTTC. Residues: CSARVWDEQFF.